This T cell receptor beta chain was recorded in a study of spatial heterogeneity in lung cancer (dated by TCRdb to the late 2010s). As for the study more broadly: Beta-chain transcripts were consistently detected in greater numbers than alpha-chain transcripts, which likely reflects a higher abundance of beta-chain transcripts. A strong correlation was found between TCR transcript counts in tumor regions and a T cell transcriptional module score from matched bulk RNA-seq. In the raw uncorrected reads, each unique combination of TCR and UMI appeared more than ten times on average. In non-small cell lung cancer, the study quantitatively compared TCR alpha and beta repertoires across several tumor regions, matched nontumor lung, and blood. TCR repertoire features were related to nonsynonymous mutation counts determined by whole-exome sequencing of tumor tissue. At surgery, some 220 tumor regions, approximately 64 matched nontumor lung samples and more than 50 PBMC samples were TCR-sequenced for both alpha and beta chains. What the research found in general, with its limitations: The tumor nonsynonymous mutation count correlated with the number of expanded intratumoral alpha and beta TCRs. Additional single-cell paired TCR alpha and beta sequencing was considered necessary to confirm, at a functional level, the hypothesis that regional TCRs recognize regional mutations. Counts of ubiquitous and regional expanded TCRs correlated with counts of ubiquitous and regional nonsynonymous mutations, respectively. Estimated TCR-seq coverage of tumor T cells was only about 7.4% for alpha chains and approximately 14% for beta chains.

From the cysteine through the phenylalanine, the CDR3 covers 13 amino acids. Only the CDR3 region is kept as DNA, spanning 39 bases read in frame from base 1. Trimming costs V 6 bases and J 10 bases, and their ends lie 16 bases apart. From a lookup of the germline V gene (reference sequence), CDR1 and CDR2 are SEHNR and FQNEAQ. On this clonotype itself: It lacks a known antigen. Base qualities were left out, and no much larger clone turns up one base away.

The library relied on 5' RACE. Instrument on record: NextSeq 500. To allow correction of PCR and sequencing errors, the TCR library protocol tagged every TCR cDNA molecule with a unique molecular identifier. Per the original workflow: TCR identification, UMI-based error correction and CDR3 extraction were performed with Decombinator tools. TCRs above a frequency of 2 per 1,000, corresponding to the top 1% of the tumor frequency distribution, were defined as expanded. Expanded tumor TCRs were classed as regional if statistically deemed absent (corrected P<0.05) from at least one tumor region, otherwise ubiquitous. Renyi diversity was computed with the R vegan package after each repertoire had been subsampled 100 times to 5,000 TCRs. CDR3 similarity networks were built from amino acid triplet string-kernel similarity, with CDR3s being connected when pairwise similarity was above 0.82. Starting from the raw public reads, TCRdb applied fastp trimming at Q25, assembled clones with MiXCR and retained in-frame beta chains. Identical CDR3 protein sequences are pooled into one entry, listed with their most common genes and DNA. TCRdb, rather than the study authors, made the V and J calls. Recorded for this sample are about 5,700 distinct CDR3 sequences; approximately 4.1% of them occurred a single time. The ten largest clones take up 20% to 30% of the sample.

The time point label corresponds to: sample taken at primary tumor resection. Samples were obtained from around 72 patients with early-stage, untreated non-small cell lung cancer from the lung TRACERx cohort. Without any cell sorting, TCR sequencing was performed on whole RNA extracted either from tumor and nontumor lung tissue or from cryopreserved PBMC samples. Only patients for whom sufficient RNA was available from at least two tumor regions were selected for TCR sequencing. Before being selected, tumor and adjacent nontumor lung specimens were reviewed by a lung pathologist. This receptor chain uses TRBV7-9 and TRBJ2-1, with TRBD2 tentatively as D gene (6 bases match). Here the sequenced sample was lung tumor tissue, taken at surgery. The receptor was isolated from a female donor with early-stage non-small cell lung cancer. The nucleotide sequence is TGTGCCAGCAGTTTCACTAGCAACGGCGAGCAGTTCTTC. This is translated as CASSFTSNGEQFF.